These 10 T cell receptor beta chains came from one sample sequenced in a study of blood T cell repertoires in COVID-19. The assay was immunoSEQ multiplex PCR, and TCRdb's table has in-frame clones only and misses some. The sample consists of under 200,000 clones, less than 90% of them appearing once. What was sequenced was peripheral blood. These receptors originate from a man aged 55 to 69 with acute or convalescent COVID-19.

This chain links TRBV7-9 with TRBJ1-4; no firm D call. The V gene's germline CDR1 is SEHNR and CDR2 FQNEAQ (reference sequence). CDR3 length equals 16 residues. V was pared by 6 bases and J by 4 bases, with 18 bases between. In nucleotides, the CDR3 is TGTGCCAGCAGTTCCAGCCCGGAACAGTTTAATGAAAAACTGTTTTTT. Translated: CASSSSPEQFNEKLFF.

This clone occurred a few times. The V gene is TRBV18, the J gene TRBJ1-6; 10 bases align to TRBD1. Per the germline V gene, CDR1 is KGHSH and CDR2 is LQKENI. This CDR3 comprises 16 residues. With V trimmed by 3 bases and J by 7 bases, 6 bases remained unmatched. The CDR3 coding sequence is TGTGCCAGCTCACCCGTAGGACAGGGGGGGAATTCACCCCTCCACTTT. Its protein product is CASSPVGQGGNSPLHF.

The rearrangement joins TRBV3-1 (or the pseudogene TRBV3-2) to TRBJ2-5, with 13 bases lining up with TRBD2. This CDR3 is built from 17 residues. Germline values: CDR1 LGHDT, CDR2 YNNKEL (reference sequence). The V segment lost 1 base and the J segment 1 base; nucleotides outside the gene matches: 3. The CDR3 DNA is TGTGCCAGCAGCCAAGCTGGGACTAGCGGGGCCCAAGAGACCCAGTACTTC. Amino acids: CASSQAGTSGAQETQYF.

The V and J genes are TRBV19 and TRBJ2-5; D is perhaps TRBD1 (5 bases). Trimming removed 3 bases from V and 2 bases from J, with 16 bases in between. The CDR3 is 16 residues long. CDR1 LNHDA and CDR2 SQIVND come from the germline V gene (reference sequence). The CDR3 DNA sequence: TGTGCCAGTAGTATCGGTTTGGGGCAGGGTCAAGAGACCCAGTACTTC. Amino acids: CASSIGLGQGQETQYF.

The chain is built from TRBV7-2 and TRBJ2-5; D is perhaps TRBD2 (5 bases). The CDR3 sequence is 13 residues long. Germline lookup yields CDR1 SGHTA and CDR2 FQGNSA. V was pared by 2 bases and J by 6 bases, with 10 bases between. The CDR3 nucleotides read TGTGCCAGCAGCTTATACTCCGGGAAGACCCAGTACTTC. Translating gives CASSLYSGKTQYF. Drawing the rest from reference TRBV7-2 and TRBJ2-5, the complete variable domain is GAGVSQSPSNKVTEKGKDVELRCDPISGHTALYWYRQSLGQGLEFLIYFQGNSAPDKSGLPSDRFSAERTGGSVSTLTIQRTQQEDSAVYLCASSLYSGKTQYFGPGTRLLVL.

V and J are TRBV6-5 and TRBJ2-7; TRBD2 matches at 10 bases. The length of the CDR3 is 13 residues. Germline-derived CDR1 and CDR2 are MNHEY and SVGAGI. The CDR3 DNA reads TGTGCTTCGTCCCTAGCGGGGGTCTACGAGCAGTACGTC. Protein product: CASSLAGVYEQYV.

The CDR3 DNA sequence: TGTGCCTGGACTGGGACATTACCCCGAGGTGAAGCTTTCTTT. Translation: CAWTGTLPRGEAFF. This chain uses TRBV30 with TRBJ1-1; possibly TRBD1 for D (6 bases). The CDR3 consists of 14 residues. Trimming took off 4 bases at V and 7 bases at J, with 19 bases between the two ends. CDR1 GTSNPN and CDR2 SVGIG come from the germline V gene (reference sequence).

This chain joins TRBV6-5 and TRBJ1-5; weak D call: TRBD1 (6 bases). In germline, CDR1 is MNHEY, CDR2 SVGAGI. V gave up 6 bases and J gave up 7 bases, with 16 bases separating them. This CDR3 is 14 amino acids long. CDR3 in amino acids: CASSQNREWQPQHF. CDR3 DNA: TGTGCCAGCAGCCAGAACAGGGAATGGCAGCCCCAGCATTTT.

The chain uses TRBV5-1 and TRBJ2-3; a possible D gene is TRBD1 (6 bases). The CDR3 is 14 residues long. The germline V and J ends were trimmed by 2 bases and 2 bases, with 9 bases remaining between them. Per the germline V gene, CDR1 is SGHRS and CDR2 is YFSETQ. In DNA form, the CDR3 reads TGCGCCAGCAGCTTTGGGGACAACACAGATACGCAGTATTTT. Encoded protein: CASSFGDNTDTQYF.

The chain couples TRBV24-1 to TRBJ2-2; the D gene is possibly TRBD2 (5 bases). The V end was cut by 2 bases, the J end by 3 bases, with 15 bases between. CDR1 and CDR2 (germline): KGHDR, SFDVKD. There are 17 residues in the CDR3. The CDR3, as DNA: TGTGCCACCAGTGATTCGCTGGGTAAGGGAGACACCGGGGAGCTGTTTTTT. It yields the protein CATSDSLGKGDTGELFF.